Given below is one T cell receptor (beta chain) in context. The antigen remains undetermined. This sample is drawn from a study of cytomegalovirus exposure and HLA in healthy donors. The overall study: Within an early data release were 85 million or so unique TCRs drawn from HLA-typed donors.

PCR used 60 Vbeta primers and 13 Jbeta primers. Assay used: immunoSEQ multiplex PCR; TCRdb lists only in-frame clones, some missing. The sample's table shows roughly 120,000 clones. General study results and limits: Data from an earlier analysis indicated that most TCR beta V segments were productive either about 90% or about 30% of the time. CMV serostatus alone was available as immune exposure information.

The sample comprised PBMCs. The receptor's source is a man between 40 and 49 years old in good health and CMV-seropositive.

DNA of the CDR3: TGTGCCAGCAGCCGCTTAGGGGGAGGGCCGGCAGATACGCAGTATTTT. Translation gives CASSRLGGGPADTQYF. The chain joins TRBV11-2 to TRBJ2-3; D is perhaps TRBD2 (7 bases). The CDR3 runs 16 residues. Germline loops: CDR1 SGHAT, CDR2 FQNNGV. Deletions cut 5 bases from V and 4 bases from J, with 19 bases between.